This TCR beta chain is drawn from a study of OX40 agonist ivuxolimab in advanced cancers. Study conclusions and caveats: Relative to CD4+, CD8+ T cells held more expanded clones on average.

This CDR3 contains 15 residues. Germline V gives CDR1 MNHNS, CDR2 SASEGT. The V and J ends lost 8 bases and 0 bases respectively, with 11 bases between them. On this clone itself: Its specificity is not known.

The data were produced by immunoSEQ multiplex PCR, yet TCRdb's version contains in-frame clones alone and is incomplete. The data contain over 25,000 clones, over 60% of them singletons. This specimen consisted of CD4+ or CD8+ T cells sorted from blood, obtained in a trial of the OX40 agonist ivuxolimab. This rearrangement joins TRBV6-1 to TRBJ1-6; D not certain. The TCR originated in an adult with an advanced solid tumor such as melanoma, head and neck, liver or kidney cancer. CDR3 nucleotides: TGTGCCAGCGTGGACGCTAGCTCCTATAATTCACCCCTCCACTTT. It yields the protein CASVDASSYNSPLHF.